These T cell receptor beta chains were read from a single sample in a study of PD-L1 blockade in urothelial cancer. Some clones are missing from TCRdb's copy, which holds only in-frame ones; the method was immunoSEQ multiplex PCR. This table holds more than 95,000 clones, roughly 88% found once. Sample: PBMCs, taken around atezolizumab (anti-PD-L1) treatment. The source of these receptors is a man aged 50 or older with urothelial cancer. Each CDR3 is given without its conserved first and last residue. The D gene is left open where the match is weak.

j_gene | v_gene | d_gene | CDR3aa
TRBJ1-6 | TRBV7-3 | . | ASSPDSSSPLH
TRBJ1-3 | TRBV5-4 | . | ASSLQGLTSGNTIY
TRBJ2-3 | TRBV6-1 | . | ASSEASAVLTDTQY
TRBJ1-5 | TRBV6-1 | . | ASSEALTHLDSNQPQH
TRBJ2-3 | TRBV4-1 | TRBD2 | ASSQAGTSGSSFQLGTDTQY
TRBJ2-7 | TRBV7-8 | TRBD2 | ASSVRLAGGGDGEQY
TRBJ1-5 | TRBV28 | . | ASSLEGGGHQPQH
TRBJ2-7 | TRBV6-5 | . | ASSYTPGPSYEQY
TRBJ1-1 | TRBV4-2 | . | ASSQNYRNTEAF
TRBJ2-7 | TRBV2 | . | ASSPGYSYEQY
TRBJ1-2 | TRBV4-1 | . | ASSQAVNYGYT
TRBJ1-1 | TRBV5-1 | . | ASSRDSNTEAF
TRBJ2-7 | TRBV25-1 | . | ASSEPGTPLRV
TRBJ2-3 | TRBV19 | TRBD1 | ASSERGLHSTDTQY
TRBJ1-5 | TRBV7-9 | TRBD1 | ASSYGTGDQPQH
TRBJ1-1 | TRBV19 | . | AGTKNTEAF
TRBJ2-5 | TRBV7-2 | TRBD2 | ASSLQWGLAGQETQY
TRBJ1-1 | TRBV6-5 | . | ASSLQENTEAF
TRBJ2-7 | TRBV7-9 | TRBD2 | ASSSPAGAHEQY
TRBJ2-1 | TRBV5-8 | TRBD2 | AIGGTAEQF
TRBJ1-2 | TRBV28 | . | ASSSGGWGYT
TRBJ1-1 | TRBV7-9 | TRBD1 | ASSSTGTVTEAF
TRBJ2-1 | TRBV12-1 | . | ASSHRSRCWSYNEQF
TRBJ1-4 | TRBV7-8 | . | ASSPGFRATNEKLF
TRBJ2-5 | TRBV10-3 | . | AISAGLQETQY
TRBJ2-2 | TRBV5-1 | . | ASSPPSTGTNTGELF
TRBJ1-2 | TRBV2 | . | ASSLDSVNYGYT
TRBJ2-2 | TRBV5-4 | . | ASSAGPTIGGELF
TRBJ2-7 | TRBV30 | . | AWSSLAYEQY
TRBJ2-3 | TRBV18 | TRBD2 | ASSERTSATDTQY
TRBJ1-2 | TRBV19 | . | ASSEQDFGYGYT
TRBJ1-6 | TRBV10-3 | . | AISDGQRSSYNSPLH
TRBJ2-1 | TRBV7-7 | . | ASSFGNSGTNEQF
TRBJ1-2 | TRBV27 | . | ASSPDFNYGYT